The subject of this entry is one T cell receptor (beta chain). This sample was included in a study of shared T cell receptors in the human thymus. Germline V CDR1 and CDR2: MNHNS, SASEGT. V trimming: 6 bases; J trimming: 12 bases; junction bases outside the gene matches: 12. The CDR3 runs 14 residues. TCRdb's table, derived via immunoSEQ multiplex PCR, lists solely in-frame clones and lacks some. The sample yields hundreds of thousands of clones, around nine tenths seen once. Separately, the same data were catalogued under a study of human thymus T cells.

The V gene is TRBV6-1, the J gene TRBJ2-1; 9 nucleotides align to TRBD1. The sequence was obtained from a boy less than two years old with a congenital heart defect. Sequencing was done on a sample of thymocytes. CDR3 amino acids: CASSESYRGPRQFF. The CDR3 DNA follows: TGTGCCAGCAGCGAATCGTACAGGGGGCCCAGGCAGTTCTTC.